This TCR beta chain comes out of a study of shared clonotypes between healthy human individuals. Study-wide context: CD4 naive cells filled three plates per donor, CD4 memory three, CD8 naive two and CD8 memory one.

Original processing methods: ImmunoSEQ only sent back junction sequences with no quality scores, so filtering was done differently. Here immunoSEQ multiplex PCR was the method, and the copy in TCRdb shows in-frame clones only, minus some. V and J calls plus clone size are reproduced from that table; the DNA served to infer D and trimming. Of 1.4 million or so clones in the sample, less than 99% were seen once. As concerns this clone: As yet, its antigen is unknown.

Per the germline V gene, CDR1 is LNHDA and CDR2 is SQIVND (reference sequence). This CDR3 has 16 residues. V lost 6 bases to trimming and J lost 1 base; unmatched junction nucleotides: 12. Findings and limits, study-wide: Sorted-subset sequencing, rarefaction showed, was incomplete despite large depth. It was observed that roughly 5.1% of naive CD4 clonotypes were shared across several donors.

The genes are TRBV19 and TRBJ2-7, with 7 bases fitting TRBD1. The source is a man aged 25-45 years in good health. Material: naive CD4+ T cells sorted from blood. Subset reported: CD45RA+ positively selected. CDR3 sequence: CASRGPGTERSYEQYF. CDR3 DNA: TGTGCCAGTAGGGGCCCCGGGACAGAGCGTTCCTACGAGCAGTACTTC.